This T cell receptor (beta chain) was obtained from a study of blood T cell repertoires in COVID-19. Generated by immunoSEQ multiplex PCR, the TCRdb table keeps only in-frame clones and is missing some. The table has roughly 250,000 clones, about 80% seen once. Per the germline V gene, CDR1 is SNHLY and CDR2 is FYNNEI. The CDR3 has 12 amino acids. Trimming removed 9 bases from V and 8 bases from J, with 16 bases in between. The source material was peripheral blood. The chain couples TRBV2 to TRBJ1-2; D is possibly TRBD1 (6 bases). The clonotype comes from an elderly woman with acute or convalescent COVID-19. CDR3 sequence reads: CASSRGAAGYTF. CDR3 sequence (DNA): TGTGCCAGTTCCCGGGGGGCTGCGGGCTACACCTTC.